The 27 T cell receptor beta chains reported below all come from one sample, sequenced in a study of Graves' ophthalmopathy and Graves' hyperthyroidism. RNA transcripts yielded amplified TCR beta CDR3 regions. HTBI primers served in a first-round RT-PCR, which a second-round multiplex PCR followed. TCRdb reanalysed the multiplex PCR reads using MiXCR and keeps one entry per CDR3 protein. The data contain hundreds of thousands of distinct CDR3 sequences, about two fifths of them singletons. The source material was peripheral blood. The receptors shown here come from an adult man with Graves' ophthalmopathy.

The CDR3 sequence is CASSPRQFDTQYF. In DNA, the CDR3 is TGTGCCAGCAGCCCGAGACAGTTCGATACGCAGTATTTT. The rearrangement joins TRBV9 to TRBJ2-3, with TRBD1 as a possible D gene (5 bases). The germline V and J ends were trimmed by 4 bases and 6 bases, with 12 bases remaining between them. The CDR3 spans 13 residues. From germline, CDR1 is SGDLS and CDR2 YYNGEE. Full variable domain (missing parts from reference TRBV9 and TRBJ2-3): DSGVTQTPKHLITATGQRVTLRCSPRSGDLSVYWYQQSLDQGLQFLIQYYNGEERAKGNILERFSAQQFPDLHSELNLSSLELGDSALYFCASSPRQFDTQYFGPGTRLTVL.

The chain joins TRBV5-4 to TRBJ1-4; perhaps TRBD1 as D (5 bases). Looked up from germline, CDR1 is SGHNT and CDR2 is YYREEE (reference sequence). Between the trimmed V and J ends, which lost 4 bases and 1 base, there was a span of 11 bases. The CDR3 runs 15 residues. The CDR3 here is CASSRWQGTNEKLFF. The CDR3 DNA follows: TGTGCCAGCAGCAGGTGGCAGGGAACTAATGAAAAACTGTTTTTT.

This clonotype was counted at least ten times. This chain connects TRBV29-1 to TRBJ1-1; maybe TRBD1 (5 bases). Trimming removed 3 bases at V and 0 bases at J, with 8 bases between. Germline V lookup: CDR1 SQVTM, CDR2 ANQGSEA. The CDR3 totals 13 residues. This chain's CDR3 is CSVDQGLNTEAFF. CDR3 coding DNA: TGCAGCGTTGATCAGGGCCTGAACACTGAAGCTTTCTTT.

V and J are TRBV6-5 and TRBJ2-6; D gene uncertain. V lost 4 bases and J 3 bases, leaving 10 bases between the germline ends. Germline assignment: CDR1 MNHEY and CDR2 SVGAGI. This CDR3 comprises 15 residues. The CDR3 DNA follows: TGTGCCAGCAGTTTACTGGCTGGTGGGGCCAACGTCCTGACTTTC. It is translated as CASSLLAGGANVLTF.

With regard to this clonotype: A much larger clone is a single base away; this may be a read error. The conserved closing phenylalanine or tryptophan is absent in this CDR3, likely reflecting a read error. The V and J genes are TRBV5-1 and TRBJ1-2, with 9 bases matching TRBD1. Per germline, CDR1 SGHRS and CDR2 YFSETQ. V dropped 4 bases and J dropped 3; count of bases not matched to a gene: 4. CDR3 length equals 14 residues. CDR3 nucleotides: TGCGCCAGCAGCCAGGGACAGGGACACTATGGCTACACCCTC. It codes for CASSQGQGHYGYTL.

There are many counts of this clonotype. This chain links TRBV5-1 with TRBJ2-7, with 11 bases fitting TRBD2. The germline CDR1 and CDR2 sequences are SGHRS and YFSETQ. The length of the CDR3 is 16 residues. V dropped 0 bases and J dropped 5; count of bases not matched to a gene: 7. The DNA for the CDR3 is TGCGCCAGCAGCTTGGCATTAGCGGGAGGGCCTGACGAGCAGTACTTC. This gives the protein CASSLALAGGPDEQYF. The full variable domain, rest sourced from reference TRBV5-1 and TRBJ2-7, is KAGVTQTPRYLIKTRGQQVTLSCSPISGHRSVSWYQQTPGQGLQFLFEYFSETQRNKGNFPGRFSGRQFSNSRSEMNVSTLELGDSALYLCASSLALAGGPDEQYFGPGTRLTVT.

Concerning this clonotype: This may stem from a read error, because a much larger clone lies one nucleotide away. V gene TRBV7-9 combines with J gene TRBJ1-3, with D perhaps matching TRBD1 (5 bases). CDR1 SEHNR and CDR2 FQNEAQ come from the germline V gene (reference sequence). V gave up 4 bases and J gave up 4 bases, with 14 bases separating them. This CDR3 contains 15 residues. The DNA of the CDR3 is TGTGCCAGCAGCTCGATAGGGGCCCTCGGAAACACCATATATTTT. Its protein product is CASSSIGALGNTIYF. Looking up the rest from reference TRBV7-9 and TRBJ1-3 gives the full variable domain: DTGVSQNPRHKITKRGQNVTFRCDPISEHNRLYWYRQTLGQGPEFLTYFQNEAQLEKSRLLSDRFSAERPKGSFSTLEIQRTEQGDSAMYLCASSSIGALGNTIYFGEGSWLTVV.

This clonotype was counted between two and nine times. The chain is built from TRBV20-1 and TRBJ1-1, with 7 nucleotides matching TRBD1. V lost 3 bases, J lost 5 bases, and 9 bases stayed unmatched. The length of the CDR3 is 14 residues. Germline V lookup: CDR1 DFQATT, CDR2 SNEGSKA (reference sequence). In DNA, the CDR3 is TGCAGTGCTAGGAAGGGGGCGCGTGGTACTGAAGCTTTCTTT. It encodes CSARKGARGTEAFF.

This clonotype has ten or more counts. The gene calls are TRBV25-1 and TRBJ2-5, with unresolved D. The CDR3 length is 14 residues. CDR1 and CDR2 from the germline V gene are MGHDK and SYGVNS. Trimming shortened V by 2 bases and J by 4 bases, and 11 bases separated the two germline ends. CDR3 nucleotides: TGTGCCAGCAGTGAAAACGGAGATGGAGAGACCCAGTACTTC. Protein sequence: CASSENGDGETQYF.

This clonotype was observed at least ten times. This chain joins TRBV5-8 and TRBJ1-3; D not resolved. The CDR3 runs 14 residues. Germline V gives CDR1 SGHTS, CDR2 YDEGEE. V was trimmed by 4 bases and J by 4 bases, leaving 12 bases between them. This CDR3 is CASSLRSTGNTIYF. The CDR3 bases are TGTGCCAGCAGCCTTAGGTCGACAGGAAACACCATATATTTT.

This clonotype was counted many times. The chain uses TRBV11-2 and TRBJ2-7; no clear D. This CDR3 comprises 11 residues. In germline, CDR1 is SGHAT, CDR2 FQNNGV. V lost 4 bases, J lost 3 bases, and 4 bases lay in between. CDR3 in amino acids: CASSSFYEQYF. The CDR3 nucleotides are TGTGCCAGCAGCTCATTCTACGAGCAGTACTTC.

V gene TRBV29-1 combines with J gene TRBJ2-2, with D unresolved. V lost 6 bases to trimming and J lost 6 bases, with 8 bases between them. The CDR3 sequence is 11 residues long. Per germline, CDR1 SQVTM and CDR2 ANQGSEA. The CDR3 reads CSVDTPGELFF. The CDR3 nucleotides are TGCAGCGTCGATACACCCGGGGAGCTGTTTTTT.

This clonotype was seen many times. This rearrangement joins TRBV2 to TRBJ2-7, with D tentatively TRBD1 or TRBD2 (6 bases each). The germline V and J ends were trimmed by 7 bases and 5 bases, with 18 bases remaining between them. The CDR3 extends over 14 amino acids. Germline values: CDR1 SNHLY, CDR2 FYNNEI. Here the CDR3 DNA reads TGTGCCAGCACCTACCTCAGGGGAGGTGACGAGCAGTACTTC. Its translation: CASTYLRGGDEQYF.

The chain is built from TRBV6-5 and TRBJ1-5; 7 nucleotides agree with TRBD1. The CDR3 length is 16 residues. CDR1 MNHEY and CDR2 SVGAGI come from the germline V gene. V lost 0 bases, J lost 9 bases, and 11 bases stayed unmatched. Here the CDR3 reads CASSYSLGQPKLPQHF. DNA for the CDR3: TGTGCCAGCAGTTACTCCCTGGGACAGCCGAAGTTGCCCCAGCATTTT.

CDR3 nucleotides: TGTGCCAGCAGCCAAGGCCAGGGGACAAGAGCTAACTATGGCTACACCTTC. Its protein product is CASSQGQGTRANYGYTF. The chain carries TRBV7-2 and TRBJ1-2; D may be TRBD1 (6 bases). The V end was cut by 5 bases, the J end by 0 bases, with 19 bases between. The length of the CDR3 is 17 residues. Germline CDR1 SGHTA, CDR2 FQGNSA.

In its sample, this clonotype was seen a few times. The V gene is TRBV11-2, the J gene TRBJ2-2, with 9 bases that match TRBD2. The CDR3 covers 16 residues. Germline V gene lookup returns CDR1 SGHAT and CDR2 FQNNGV. Trimming at V came to 6 bases and at J to 6 bases, leaving 11 bases not matched to a gene. The CDR3: CASSSISGRAPGELFF. In DNA, the CDR3 is TGTGCCAGCAGTTCCATTAGCGGGAGAGCCCCCGGGGAGCTGTTTTTT.

Ten or more counts support this clonotype. This rearrangement joins TRBV11-2 to TRBJ1-2; D is undetermined. From germline, CDR1 is SGHAT and CDR2 FQNNGV. V was clipped by 8 bases and J by 5 bases, with 15 bases between them. The CDR3 runs 13 residues. This chain's CDR3 is CASQVPGLYGYTF. CDR3 nucleotides: TGTGCCAGCCAGGTCCCAGGCCTATATGGCTACACCTTC.

Comments on this clonotype: A much larger clone lies one base from this, so it may be a read error. V usage is TRBV5-1 and J usage is TRBJ2-5; 8 bases agree with TRBD2. Germline V CDR1 and CDR2: SGHRS, YFSETQ. This CDR3 spans 15 amino acids. As DNA, the CDR3 is TGCGCCGGCAGCGGGACTAGTCGAGCCGGGGAGACCCAGTACTTC. Protein: CAGSGTSRAGETQYF.

In this sample, this clonotype turned up a few times. The chain combines TRBV9 with TRBJ1-3; 11 bases agree with TRBD1. Germline V gives CDR1 SGDLS, CDR2 YYNGEE. The V gene end was trimmed by 4 bases and the J gene end by 7 bases; junction bases not matched to a gene: 7. There are 15 residues in the CDR3. The CDR3, as DNA: TGTGCCAGCAGCCCCTCGGACAGGGGGCCGAACACCATATATTTT. Its translation: CASSPSDRGPNTIYF.

The chain recombines TRBV19 with TRBJ1-5; D is undetermined. The germline V gene encodes CDR1 LNHDA and CDR2 SQIVND (reference sequence). The V and J ends lost 2 bases and 0 bases respectively, with 11 bases between them. The CDR3 contains 16 residues. The CDR3 is CASSIMGRYSNQPQHF. In nucleotides, the CDR3 is TGTGCCAGTAGTATAATGGGCAGATATAGCAATCAGCCCCAGCATTTT.

Ten or more counts support this clonotype. The genes are TRBV6-2 or TRBV6-3 and TRBJ1-4, with D hard to call. Germline-derived CDR1 and CDR2 are MNHEY and SVGEGT. Trimming pared 2 bases from V and 8 bases from J, leaving 6 bases between. The CDR3 contains 12 residues. For the CDR3, the DNA is TGTGCCAGCAGTTACACAACCGAAAAACTGTTTTTT. Amino acid sequence: CASSYTTEKLFF.

The rearrangement uses TRBV11-1 and TRBJ1-3; weak D call: TRBD1 (6 bases). Between the trimmed V and J ends, which lost 4 bases and 4 bases, there was a span of 14 bases. The CDR3 consists of 15 residues. Germline V gene lookup returns CDR1 SGHAT and CDR2 FQDESV (reference sequence). The CDR3 region has the DNA TGTGCCAGCAGCTCTTACAGGGTCGGCGGAAACACCATATATTTT. Its protein is CASSSYRVGGNTIYF.

This clonotype has at least ten counts. The chain recombines TRBV4-2 with TRBJ1-4; 10 bases map to TRBD1. The CDR3 sequence is 14 residues long. V was clipped by 3 bases and J by 10 bases; unmatched bases: 5. Per germline, CDR1 LGHNA and CDR2 YNFKEQ. The CDR3 region is CASSHGTGAGKLFF. The CDR3 DNA reads TGTGCCAGCAGCCACGGGACAGGGGCTGGAAAACTGTTTTTT.

As for this clonotype: This may stem from a read error, because a much larger clone lies one nucleotide away. The rearrangement joins TRBV19 to TRBJ1-5; D remains ambiguous. This CDR3 spans 15 amino acids. Trimming pared 8 bases from V and 0 bases from J, leaving 14 bases between. Germline V gene lookup returns CDR1 LNHDA and CDR2 SQIVND (reference sequence). This CDR3 is CASAAGLNSNQPQHF. CDR3 coding DNA: TGTGCCAGTGCTGCCGGGCTGAATAGCAATCAGCCCCAGCATTTT. Looking up the rest from reference TRBV19 and TRBJ1-5 gives the full variable domain: DGGITQSPKYLFRKEGQNVTLSCEQNLNHDAMYWYRQDPGQGLRLIYYSQIVNDFQKGDIAEGYSVSREKKESFPLTVTSAQKNPTAFYLCASAAGLNSNQPQHFGDGTRLSIL.

The V call is TRBV14, the J call TRBJ1-6; 11 nucleotides align to TRBD1. Germline loops: CDR1 SGHDN, CDR2 FVKESK. This CDR3 has 17 amino acids. V lost 5 bases, J lost 0 bases, and 3 bases stayed unmatched. The DNA of the CDR3 is TGTGCCAGCAGCTACGGGACAGGGGGCTCCTATAATTCACCCCTCCACTTT. Translation: CASSYGTGGSYNSPLHF.

The chain recombines TRBV29-1 with TRBJ1-1; no firm D call. Germline-derived CDR1 and CDR2 are SQVTM and ANQGSEA. This CDR3 has 11 residues. For the CDR3, the DNA is TGCAGGGCGACCGTTGGCGCTGAAGCTTTCTTT. Its translation: CRATVGAEAFF.

The chain is built from TRBV10-3 and TRBJ2-5; 11 bases match TRBD1. Trimming removed 2 bases from V and 7 bases from J; junction bases left unmatched: 0. The CDR3 is 13 amino acids. Looked up from germline, CDR1 is ENHRY and CDR2 is SYGVKD. The CDR3 here is CAISEGTGGTQYF. The CDR3 DNA follows: TGTGCCATCAGTGAGGGGACAGGGGGGACCCAGTACTTC.